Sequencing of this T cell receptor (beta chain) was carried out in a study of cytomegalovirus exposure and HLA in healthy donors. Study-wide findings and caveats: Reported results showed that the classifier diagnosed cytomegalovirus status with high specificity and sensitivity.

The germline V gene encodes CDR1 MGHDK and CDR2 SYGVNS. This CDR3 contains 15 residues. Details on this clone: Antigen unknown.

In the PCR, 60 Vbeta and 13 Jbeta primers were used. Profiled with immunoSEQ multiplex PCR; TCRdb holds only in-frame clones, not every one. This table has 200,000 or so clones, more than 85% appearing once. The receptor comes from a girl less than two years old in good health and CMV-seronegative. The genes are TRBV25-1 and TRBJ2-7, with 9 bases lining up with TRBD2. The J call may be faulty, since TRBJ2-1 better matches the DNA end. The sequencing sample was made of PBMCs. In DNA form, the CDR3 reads TGTGCCAGCAGTGAAAAGGGACTAGCCCCCAATGAGCAGTTCTTC. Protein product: CASSEKGLAPNEQFF.